The following is a T cell receptor beta chain sequence with its context. The data originate from a study of blood T cell repertoires in COVID-19. Study as a whole: From the United States, Italy and Spain came samples of acute and convalescent COVID-19.

Per germline, CDR1 MNHNY and CDR2 SVGAGI (reference sequence). V was pared by 2 bases and J by 8 bases, with 9 bases between. The CDR3 is 12 residues long. Profiled with immunoSEQ multiplex PCR; TCRdb holds only in-frame clones, not every one. The table has roughly 130,000 clones, just under 80% seen once. This chain links TRBV6-6 with TRBJ1-2; D possibly corresponds to TRBD1 (5 bases). Sequencing was done on a sample of peripheral blood. The sequence derives from a man aged 60 to 69 with active or convalescent COVID-19. The CDR3 DNA sequence: TGTGCCAGCAGTTACGGGGGGGAGGGCTACACCTTC. It specifies CASSYGGEGYTF.